Listed here are 12 T cell receptor beta chains from one sample, sequenced in a study of T-cell reconstitution after alpha-beta-depleted transplantation in children. Molecular barcoding with unique molecular identifiers was used for the TCRbeta library. TCRdb ran MiXCR on the PCR reads and lists one entry per CDR3 protein. The sample has some 350,000 distinct CDR3 sequences, about 17% seen once. Sequenced material: PBMCs, mostly from graft donor cells, taken 360 days after TCRalphabeta/CD19-depleted stem cell transplant. The receptors here all came from a male patient between 2 and 15 years old who had a stem cell transplant for acute lymphoblastic leukemia, so the T cells may come from the graft donor.

V gene TRBV7-8 combines with J gene TRBJ2-3; the D gene is possibly TRBD2 (5 bases). Germline CDR1 reads SGHVS; CDR2 reads FQNEAQ. Trimming removed 3 bases from V and 2 bases from J, with 12 bases in between. The CDR3 is 15 amino acids. CDR3 in DNA: TGTGCCAGCAGCTTTTTCGGGGAATTCACAGATACGCAGTATTTT. Protein sequence: CASSFFGEFTDTQYF.

In its sample, this clonotype was seen a few times. The chain links TRBV4-1 to TRBJ2-7; 9 nucleotides align to TRBD1. This CDR3 has 16 residues. The germline V gene encodes CDR1 MGHRA and CDR2 YSYEKL. J lost 3 bases, V lost 3 bases, and 9 bases had no gene match. CDR3 DNA: TGCGCCAGCAGCCAGGGCCGGGACAGGGCCCACTACGAGCAGTACTTC. This sequence encodes CASSQGRDRAHYEQYF.

Ten or more counts support this clonotype. As DNA, the CDR3 is TGTGCCAGCAGTTTAGAAGGTTCCCGCTACGAGCAGTACTTC. Its translation: CASSLEGSRYEQYF. This sequence joins TRBV12-3 or TRBV12-4 and TRBJ2-7; D is unresolved. Trimming shortened V by 1 base and J by 3 bases, and 10 bases separated the two germline ends. This CDR3 region has 14 residues.

This clonotype came up a few times. The chain uses TRBV10-2 and TRBJ2-4; D is ambiguous. Germline lookup yields CDR1 WSHSY and CDR2 SAAADI. CDR3 length equals 13 residues. V lost 4 bases and J 9 bases, leaving 13 bases between the germline ends. CDR3 DNA sequence: TGCGCCAGCAGTGTTGGAGCTACTCCCATTCAGTACTTC. Residues: CASSVGATPIQYF.

This clonotype showed up just a few times. The chain uses TRBV28 and TRBJ1-5, with 10 bases fitting TRBD1. With V trimmed by 8 bases and J by 5 bases, 9 bases remained unmatched. Germline CDR1 reads MDHEN; CDR2 reads SYDVKM. The CDR3 runs 15 residues. CDR3 in DNA: TGTGCCAGCGGGGCCGGACAGGGGGGCCATCAGCCCCAGCATTTT. It yields the protein CASGAGQGGHQPQHF. Using reference TRBV28 and TRBJ1-5 for the parts outside the CDR3, the full variable domain is DVKVTQSSRYLVKRTGEKVFLECVQDMDHENMFWYRQDPGLGLRLIYFSYDVKMKEKGDIPEGYSVSREKKERFSLILESASTNQTSMYLCASGAGQGGHQPQHFGDGTRLSIL.

This clonotype has more than one count but fewer than ten. This chain links TRBV7-8 with TRBJ2-7, with 8 bases fitting TRBD1. This CDR3 region has 14 residues. The J segment lost 5 bases and the V segment lost 5 bases, leaving 8 bases of the junction unmatched. Looked up from germline, CDR1 is SGHVS and CDR2 is FQNEAQ. The CDR3 protein is CASSLVETGDEQYF. The CDR3 DNA sequence: TGTGCCAGCAGCCTCGTAGAGACAGGGGACGAGCAGTACTTC.

This clonotype appeared a few times. This rearrangement joins TRBV6-1 to TRBJ2-7, with a possible D match to TRBD1 (5 bases). The V gene's germline CDR1 is MNHNS and CDR2 SASEGT. Trimming shortened V by 6 bases and J by 1 base, and 16 bases separated the two germline ends. The CDR3 spans 15 residues. CDR3 DNA sequence: TGTGCCAGCAGCTCCTTCTCAGGGAAATCCTACGAGCAGTACTTC. Amino acids: CASSSFSGKSYEQYF.

The rearrangement joins TRBV7-9 to TRBJ2-7; TRBD2 matches at 7 bases. This CDR3 contains 14 residues. Unmatched junction bases numbered 5, after V lost 4 bases and J lost 2 bases. CDR1 is SEHNR and CDR2 is FQNEAQ in the germline V gene (reference sequence). The DNA of the CDR3 is TGTGCCAGCAGCTCTAGCGGTCTCACCTACGAGCAGTACTTC. Protein product: CASSSSGLTYEQYF.

This clonotype was recorded at least ten times. V and J are TRBV20-1 and TRBJ2-1; D might be TRBD2 (7 bases). The V gene lost 0 bases and the J gene lost 8 bases, with 11 bases spanning the gap. The germline V gene encodes CDR1 DFQATT and CDR2 SNEGSKA (reference sequence). The length of the CDR3 is 13 residues. The CDR3: CSARETGRDEQFF. In nucleotides, the CDR3 is TGCAGTGCTAGAGAAACAGGGAGGGATGAGCAGTTCTTC.

This clonotype was recorded a few times. The V gene is TRBV4-2, the J gene TRBJ2-1, with D perhaps matching TRBD1 (5 bases). This CDR3 has 14 amino acids. V lost 1 base, J lost 3 bases, and 7 bases lay in between. CDR1 and CDR2 from the germline V gene are LGHNA and YNFKEQ. CDR3 DNA: TGTGCCAGCAGCCAAGGGGGCTACTACAATGAGCAGTTCTTC. It codes for CASSQGGYYNEQFF.

The chain employs TRBV11-1 and TRBJ2-5; D not resolved. CDR3 length: 18 residues. CDR1 and CDR2 from the germline V gene are SGHAT and FQDESV (reference sequence). Deletions cut 5 bases from V and 1 base from J, with 23 bases between. This CDR3 reads CASSHDAYRVLAQETQYF. CDR3 DNA sequence: TGTGCCAGCAGCCATGACGCCTACCGGGTCCTCGCCCAAGAGACCCAGTACTTC. The complete variable domain, with remaining parts taken from reference TRBV11-1 and TRBJ2-5, reads EAEVAQSPRYKITEKSQAVAFWCDPISGHATLYWYRQILGQGPELLVQFQDESVVDDSQLPKDRFSAERLKGVDSTLKIQPAELGDSAMYLCASSHDAYRVLAQETQYFGPGTRLLVL.

This rearrangement joins TRBV5-1 to TRBJ1-1; D ambiguous. Trimming stripped 2 bases from V and 1 base from J, with 9 bases between. CDR1 SGHRS and CDR2 YFSETQ come from the germline V gene. The CDR3 is 14 residues long. The CDR3 DNA reads TGCGCCAGCAGCTTCTTACAGACGAACACTGAAGCTTTCTTT. Translated: CASSFLQTNTEAFF.